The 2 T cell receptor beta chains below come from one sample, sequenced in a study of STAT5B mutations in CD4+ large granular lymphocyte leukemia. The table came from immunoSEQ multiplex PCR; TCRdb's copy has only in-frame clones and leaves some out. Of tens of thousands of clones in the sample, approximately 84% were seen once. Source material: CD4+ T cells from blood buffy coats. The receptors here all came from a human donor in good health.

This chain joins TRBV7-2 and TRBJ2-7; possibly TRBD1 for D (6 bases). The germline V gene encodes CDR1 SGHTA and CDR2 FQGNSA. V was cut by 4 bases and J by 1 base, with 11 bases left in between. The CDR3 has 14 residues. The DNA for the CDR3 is TGTGCCAGCAGCTCCGTGACAGGATCCTACGAGCAGTACTTC. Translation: CASSSVTGSYEQYF.

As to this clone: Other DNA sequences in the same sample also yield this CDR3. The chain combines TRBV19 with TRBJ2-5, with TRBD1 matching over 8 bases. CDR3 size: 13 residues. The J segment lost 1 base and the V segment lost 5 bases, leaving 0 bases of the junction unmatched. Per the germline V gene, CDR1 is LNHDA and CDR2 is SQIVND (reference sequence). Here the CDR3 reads CASSQGAQETQYF. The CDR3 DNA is TGTGCCAGTAGTCAGGGGGCCCAAGAGACCCAGTACTTC.